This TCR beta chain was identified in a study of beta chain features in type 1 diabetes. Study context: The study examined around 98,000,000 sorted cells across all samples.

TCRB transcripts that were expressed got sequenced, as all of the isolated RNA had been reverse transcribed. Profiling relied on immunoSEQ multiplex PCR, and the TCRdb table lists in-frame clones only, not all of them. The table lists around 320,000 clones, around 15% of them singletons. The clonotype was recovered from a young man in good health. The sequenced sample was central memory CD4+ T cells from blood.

This CDR3 reads CASSSTDTGELFF. The CDR3 nucleotides read TGTGCCAGCAGTTCTACGGACACCGGGGAGCTGTTTTTT. J is TRBJ2-2 and V is TRBV6-5, with D hard to call. V was trimmed by 4 bases and J by 3 bases, leaving 6 bases between them. This CDR3 region has 13 residues. CDR1 and CDR2 from the germline V gene are MNHEY and SVGAGI.